Below, 30 T cell receptor beta chains from the same sample are listed, as sequenced in a study of T-cell reconstitution after alpha-beta-depleted transplantation in children. Unique molecular identifiers were incorporated when the TCRbeta library was constructed. MiXCR, run by TCRdb on the PCR reads, gives a single entry per CDR3 protein. The repertoire consists of 800,000 to 1,000,000 distinct CDR3 sequences, with about 29% occurring once and the leading ten covering around 30%. Sequenced material: PBMCs, mostly from graft donor cells, taken 360 days after TCRalphabeta/CD19-depleted stem cell transplant. These receptors were obtained from a boy in the first two years of life who had a stem cell transplant for SCID, so the T cells may come from the graft donor.

This clonotype was seen only a few times. The rearrangement links TRBV6-5 to TRBJ2-7; 12 bases are shared with TRBD2. This CDR3 contains 19 residues. V was clipped by 2 bases and J by 2 bases; unmatched bases: 13. The germline gives CDR1 MNHEY, CDR2 SVGAGI. The CDR3 reads CASSYLGLAGDSIPYEQYF. The CDR3 DNA sequence: TGTGCCAGCAGTTACCTGGGACTAGCGGGCGATTCGATTCCCTACGAGCAGTACTTC.

The chain combines TRBV10-3 with TRBJ1-1; D perhaps matches TRBD1 (5 bases). Germline V gene lookup returns CDR1 ENHRY and CDR2 SYGVKD. V dropped 10 bases and J dropped 3 bases, with 21 bases sitting between them. This CDR3 contains 15 residues. This CDR3 reads CATSGSGSRYTEAFF. The CDR3 DNA sequence: TGTGCCACATCGGGGTCAGGGAGTAGGTACACTGAAGCTTTCTTT.

The J gene is TRBJ1-5, the V gene TRBV24-1; tentative D call: TRBD1 (5 bases). The germline gives CDR1 KGHDR, CDR2 SFDVKD. Deletions cut 3 bases from V and 0 bases from J, with 14 bases between. CDR3 length equals 17 residues. CDR3 region: CATSDPGTDYSNQPQHF. The DNA for the CDR3 is TGTGCCACCAGTGATCCTGGGACGGACTATAGCAATCAGCCCCAGCATTTT.

In this sample, this clonotype turned up a few times. This chain uses TRBV6-1 with TRBJ1-1; 8 bases are shared with TRBD1. V was pared by 7 bases and J by 8 bases, with 12 bases of the junction left unmatched. The CDR3 loop spans 14 amino acids. The germline V gene encodes CDR1 MNHNS and CDR2 SASEGT. The CDR3 is CASNKPTGEGEAFF. The CDR3, as DNA: TGTGCCAGCAATAAACCGACAGGGGAGGGAGAAGCTTTCTTT.

The chain links TRBV7-2 to TRBJ2-1, with 10 bases that match TRBD2. Germline V CDR1 and CDR2: SGHTA, FQGNSA. The CDR3 has 17 residues. The ends lost 0 bases at V and 3 bases at J; junction bases unmatched: 5. The CDR3 DNA reads as TGTGCCAGCAGCTTAGCCCATTCTAGCGGGGGCTACAATGAGCAGTTCTTC. As protein: CASSLAHSSGGYNEQFF.

V is TRBV4-2 and J is TRBJ2-5, with 13 bases fitting TRBD2. The length of the CDR3 is 19 residues. With V trimmed by 4 bases and J by 2 bases, 13 bases remained unmatched. Per germline, CDR1 LGHNA and CDR2 YNFKEQ. CDR3 bases: TGTGCCAGCAGCCTACTAACCCTACTAGCGGGGGGGATTCAAGAGACCCAGTACTTC. It is translated as CASSLLTLLAGGIQETQYF.

This rearrangement joins TRBV3-1 to TRBJ2-3; D gene uncertain. V lost 0 bases, J lost 8 bases, and 9 bases lay in between. Looked up from germline, CDR1 is LGHDT and CDR2 is YNNKEL (reference sequence). The CDR3 has 13 amino acids. CDR3 sequence: CASSQDVPGTQYF. The DNA of the CDR3 is TGTGCCAGCAGCCAAGATGTTCCCGGTACGCAGTATTTT.

This clonotype has just a few counts. The genes are TRBV20-1 and TRBJ2-1, with 9 bases aligning to TRBD2. The length of the CDR3 is 19 residues. CDR1 DFQATT and CDR2 SNEGSKA come from the germline V gene (reference sequence). With V trimmed by 3 bases and J by 0 bases, 15 bases remained unmatched. CDR3 sequence (DNA): TGCAGTGCTAGGGGTCCTCCTAGCGGGGATTGGAGCTCCTACAATGAGCAGTTCTTC. It codes for CSARGPPSGDWSSYNEQFF.

The V and J genes are TRBV7-2 and TRBJ2-3, with TRBD2 identical over 7 bases. CDR1 is SGHTA and CDR2 is FQGNSA in the germline V gene. J gave up 0 bases and V 5 bases, and 8 bases lay outside the gene matches. The CDR3 is made up of 16 amino acids. The CDR3 sequence: CASSRGGHTSTDTQYF. The CDR3 DNA is TGTGCCAGCAGCCGCGGGGGTCACACTAGCACAGATACGCAGTATTTT.

This clonotype turned up a few times. V is TRBV28 and J is TRBJ2-1, with 10 bases lining up with TRBD1. Germline CDR1 reads MDHEN; CDR2 reads SYDVKM. The CDR3 has 16 amino acids. V shed 5 bases, J shed 9 bases, and the junction held 13 bases outside the gene matches. CDR3 DNA: TGTGCCAGCAGTCTGACAGGGACAGGGGTTACTAGTGAGCAGTTCTTC. Translating gives CASSLTGTGVTSEQFF.

This chain joins TRBV15 and TRBJ2-7, with D possibly being TRBD1 (6 bases). Germline V gene sequence: CDR1 LNHNV, CDR2 YYDKDF (reference sequence). V was shortened by 1 base and J by 3 bases, with 10 bases between the two germline ends. This CDR3 comprises 14 residues. The CDR3: CATSRGEGDYEQYF. CDR3 DNA sequence: TGTGCCACCAGCAGAGGAGAGGGGGACTACGAGCAGTACTTC.

This clonotype showed up many times. The chain links TRBV29-1 to TRBJ2-3; TRBD2 is a possible D gene (5 bases). CDR3 length: 15 residues. Trimming shortened V by 3 bases and J by 2 bases, and 15 bases separated the two germline ends. CDR1 is SQVTM and CDR2 is ANQGSEA in the germline V gene. The CDR3 protein is CSVDLAEEVTDTQYF. The DNA for the CDR3 is TGCAGCGTTGATCTGGCGGAGGAAGTCACAGATACGCAGTATTTT.

The J gene is TRBJ1-3, the V gene TRBV7-2; D not certain. The CDR3 runs to 11 residues. Trimming took off 6 bases at V and 5 bases at J, with 5 bases between the two ends. The germline V gene has CDR1 SGHTA and CDR2 FQGNSA. The CDR3, as DNA: TGTGCCAGCAGGTCCCGAAACACCATATATTTT. Translated: CASRSRNTIYF.

The V call is TRBV7-4, the J call TRBJ1-5, with a possible D match to TRBD1 (6 bases). V gave up 0 bases and J gave up 5 bases, with 17 bases separating them. The CDR3 sequence is 17 residues long. Germline lookup yields CDR1 SGHVT and CDR2 SQSDAQ. The CDR3 DNA follows: TGTGCCAGCAGCTTAGCAACATCCCGGGACATAGATCAGCCCCAGCATTTT. Its translation is CASSLATSRDIDQPQHF.

This chain links TRBV12-3 or TRBV12-4 with TRBJ1-1; D is uncertain. V dropped 1 base and J dropped 8 bases, with 14 bases sitting between them. The CDR3 spans 14 residues. As DNA, the CDR3 is TGTGCCAGCAGTTTAGATCCGGGATCGTTCGAAGCTTTCTTT. Residues: CASSLDPGSFEAFF.

The chain combines TRBV5-1 with TRBJ2-5; D is unresolved. The germline V and J ends were trimmed by 8 bases and 1 base, with 12 bases remaining between them. The CDR3 has 13 residues. Germline V gives CDR1 SGHRS, CDR2 YFSETQ. CDR3 amino acids: CASQIRTQETQYF. The CDR3 nucleotides read TGCGCCAGTCAGATTAGAACCCAAGAGACCCAGTACTTC.

This clonotype was observed a few times. The V gene is TRBV5-4, the J gene TRBJ1-1; TRBD1 matches 9 bases. The CDR3 runs 17 residues. CDR1 and CDR2 from the germline V gene are SGHNT and YYREEE (reference sequence). J was trimmed by 0 bases and V by 0 bases; bases with no gene match: 6. For the CDR3, the DNA is TGTGCCAGCAGCTTGGCAGGGACAGGGACGGTGAACACTGAAGCTTTCTTT. This gives the protein CASSLAGTGTVNTEAFF.

The sample holds a few counts of this clonotype. J is TRBJ2-3 and V is TRBV20-1; maybe TRBD1 (6 bases). CDR3 length: 11 residues. V shed 8 bases and J shed 3 bases, with 9 bases lying between them. Germline-derived CDR1 and CDR2 are DFQATT and SNEGSKA (reference sequence). CDR3 sequence: CSLQGTDTQYF. CDR3 nucleotide sequence: TGCAGTCTACAGGGTACAGATACGCAGTATTTT.

This clonotype was found a few times. V is TRBV2 and J is TRBJ2-3, with D maybe TRBD2 (5 bases). Germline V gives CDR1 SNHLY, CDR2 FYNNEI. The germline V and J ends were trimmed by 4 bases and 0 bases, with 11 bases remaining between them. The CDR3 length is 15 residues. CDR3: CASSGRARSTDTQYF. CDR3 nucleotides: TGTGCCAGCAGTGGGCGGGCGCGGAGCACAGATACGCAGTATTTT. The entire variable domain, with the rest obtained from reference TRBV2 and TRBJ2-3, is as follows: EPEVTQTPSHQVTQMGQEVILRCVPISNHLYFYWYRQILGQKVEFLVSFYNNEISEKSEIFDDQFSVERPDGSNFTLKIRSTKLEDSAMYFCASSGRARSTDTQYFGPGTRLTVL.

CDR3 region: CSAGGQGISNQPQHF. CDR3 DNA sequence: TGCAGTGCTGGAGGACAGGGTATCAGCAATCAGCCCCAGCATTTT. The chain carries TRBV20-1 and TRBJ1-5; 8 nucleotides match TRBD1. This CDR3 is built from 15 residues. The V segment lost 5 bases and the J segment 1 base; nucleotides outside the gene matches: 7. Germline V gene data show CDR1 as DFQATT and CDR2 as SNEGSKA (reference sequence).

This clonotype was found many times. V and J are TRBV7-2 and TRBJ1-5, with a possible D match to TRBD1 (5 bases). V was trimmed by 5 bases and J by 4 bases, leaving 9 bases between them. This CDR3 spans 13 amino acids. CDR1 is SGHTA, CDR2 FQGNSA, per germline. The CDR3 region is CASSTQGNQPQHF. For the CDR3, the DNA is TGTGCCAGCAGCACTCAGGGAAATCAGCCCCAGCATTTT.

This chain joins TRBV5-1 and TRBJ1-1; a possible D gene is TRBD1 (6 bases). This CDR3 is 12 amino acids long. Trimming removed 7 bases from V and 3 bases from J, with 10 bases in between. Germline V CDR1 and CDR2: SGHRS, YFSETQ. The CDR3 sequence is CASRKGDTEAFF. The CDR3 DNA sequence: TGCGCCAGCCGGAAGGGGGACACTGAAGCTTTCTTT.

This clonotype was seen a few times. V gene TRBV5-1 combines with J gene TRBJ2-7; D remains ambiguous. Trimming left V 2 bases short and J 0 bases short, with 12 bases between. Per germline, CDR1 SGHRS and CDR2 YFSETQ. The CDR3 length is 15 residues. The CDR3 DNA follows: TGCGCCAGCAGCTTCTACGGCGGATCCTCCTACGAGCAGTACTTC. It encodes CASSFYGGSSYEQYF.

This clonotype has just a few counts. V and J are TRBV5-1 and TRBJ1-2; D not certain. Trimming took 0 bases from V and 5 from J, leaving 8 bases between them. The germline CDR1 and CDR2 sequences are SGHRS and YFSETQ. CDR3 size: 13 residues. Here the CDR3 DNA reads TGCGCCAGCAGCTTGGATGCGGGATATGGCTACACCTTC. This sequence encodes CASSLDAGYGYTF. The full variable domain, with the rest looked up from reference TRBV5-1 and TRBJ1-2, is KAGVTQTPRYLIKTRGQQVTLSCSPISGHRSVSWYQQTPGQGLQFLFEYFSETQRNKGNFPGRFSGRQFSNSRSEMNVSTLELGDSALYLCASSLDAGYGYTFGSGTRLTVV.

The chain has TRBV15 and TRBJ2-7; 10 bases agree with TRBD2. CDR3 length equals 19 residues. Germline loops: CDR1 LNHNV, CDR2 YYDKDF (reference sequence). V was pared by 3 bases and J by 4 bases, with 18 bases of the junction left unmatched. In DNA, the CDR3 is TGTGCCACCAGCAGGACCCGTGGACTAGGGGCTAGCGGGGGTTACGAGCAGTACTTC. Its protein product is CATSRTRGLGASGGYEQYF.

The chain is built from TRBV11-2 and TRBJ1-5, with a possible D match to TRBD1 (5 bases). The CDR3 spans 19 residues. Between the trimmed V and J ends, which lost 0 bases and 0 bases, there was a span of 18 bases. CDR1 and CDR2 from the germline V gene are SGHAT and FQNNGV. The CDR3 spells CASSLEGGRFQGSNQPQHF. CDR3 DNA: TGTGCCAGCAGCTTAGAGGGGGGACGGTTCCAGGGTAGCAATCAGCCCCAGCATTTT.

This clonotype was seen a few times. This chain uses TRBV6-1 with TRBJ2-3, with D perhaps TRBD2 (6 bases). V lost 7 bases to trimming and J lost 6 bases, with 20 bases between them. There are 15 residues in the CDR3. The germline V gene has CDR1 MNHNS and CDR2 SASEGT. CDR3 nucleotide sequence: TGTGCCAGCACCCGGGCGGGGCGGTCCTCCGATACGCAGTATTTT. It yields the protein CASTRAGRSSDTQYF.

This chain uses TRBV2 with TRBJ1-2; possible D gene TRBD1, 5 bases. V lost 3 bases, J lost 5 bases, and 13 bases lay in between. The CDR3 is 14 amino acids. Germline V gene lookup returns CDR1 SNHLY and CDR2 FYNNEI. The CDR3 loop is CASSEVQGWYGYTF. In nucleotides, the CDR3 is TGTGCCAGCAGTGAGGTCCAGGGTTGGTATGGCTACACCTTC.

The chain joins TRBV6-2 or TRBV6-3 to TRBJ2-7; D may be TRBD1 or TRBD2 (5 bases each). CDR1 is MNHEY, CDR2 SVGEGT, per germline. The CDR3 has 14 residues. V was pared by 7 bases and J by 3 bases, with 16 bases between. The chain's CDR3 is CASTKGDQYYEQYF. The CDR3 region has the DNA TGTGCCAGCACCAAAGGGGACCAATACTACGAGCAGTACTTC.

The gene calls are TRBV12-3 or TRBV12-4 and TRBJ1-2; D is perhaps TRBD1 (6 bases). With 8 bases removed from V and 1 base from J, the gap between germline ends came to 14 bases. The CDR3 loop spans 14 amino acids. The CDR3 here is CASSQGWVNYGYTF. The CDR3 DNA is TGTGCCAGCTCACAGGGATGGGTTAACTATGGCTACACCTTC.